The 13 T cell receptor beta chains given below trace back to one sample, sequenced in a study of immune evolution from preneoplasia to lung adenocarcinoma (dated by TCRdb to the early 2020s). Library generation was performed with the immunoSEQ multiplex PCR assay. As stored in TCRdb, this immuneACCESS dataset retains in-frame rearrangements with V and J assigned. A fraction of the clones does not appear; measured against another copy, unresolved V genes explain less than half of the discrepancy, and the remainder lacks a known reason. Across this sample there are around 16,000 clones, with around 88% seen only once. Just over 2.5% of the sample is taken by the ten largest. The sequenced sample was FFPE invasive lung adenocarcinoma tissue. In the paper's terms, the cell subset or site label means: frankly invasive lung adenocarcinoma (ADC). These receptors all come from a person aged 65 to 79 with invasive lung adenocarcinoma.

The rearrangement joins TRBV6-6 to TRBJ1-5; 7 bases agree with TRBD1. Per the germline V gene, CDR1 is MNHNY and CDR2 is SVGAGI (reference sequence). The CDR3 is 15 amino acids. With V trimmed by 4 bases and J by 3 bases, 6 bases remained unmatched. The CDR3 DNA reads as TGTGCCAGCAGTTTTGAACAGGGGTACAATCAGCCCCAGCATTTT. Translated: CASSFEQGYNQPQHF.

V usage is TRBV11-3 and J usage is TRBJ2-2; 7 nucleotides line up with TRBD1. In germline, CDR1 is SGHNT, CDR2 YENEEA. Trimming cost V 0 bases and J 4 bases; bases outside gene matches: 2. CDR3 length: 15 residues. DNA for the CDR3: TGTGCCAGCAGCTTAGACAGGGACAGCACCGGGGAGCTGTTTTTT. Encoded protein: CASSLDRDSTGELFF.

In this sample, this clone turned up once. V gene TRBV27 combines with J gene TRBJ2-7; possible D gene TRBD1, 5 bases. The CDR3 spans 14 residues. The germline V gene encodes CDR1 MNHEY and CDR2 SMNVEV (reference sequence). Trimming stripped 4 bases from V and 4 bases from J, with 14 bases between. CDR3 residues: CASSYGDSEYEQYF. For the CDR3, the DNA is TGTGCCAGCAGTTATGGAGACAGTGAATACGAGCAGTACTTC.

This clone occurred once. The chain uses TRBV6-5 and TRBJ2-7; TRBD2 matches at 7 bases. CDR1 MNHEY and CDR2 SVGAGI come from the germline V gene. The CDR3 spans 14 residues. Germline trimming cut 6 bases from V and 3 bases from J; bases unmatched to any gene: 8. For the CDR3, the DNA is TGTGCCAGCAGGAAGGAGGCTAGCGGCTACGAGCAGTACTTC. Residues: CASRKEASGYEQYF.

The rearrangement joins TRBV10-3 to TRBJ2-7, with TRBD1 identical over 7 bases. Unmatched junction bases numbered 6, after V lost 2 bases and J lost 2 bases. The CDR3 loop spans 15 amino acids. Germline CDR1 ENHRY, CDR2 SYGVKD. The chain's CDR3 is CAISEGAGGTYEQYF. CDR3 bases: TGTGCCATCAGTGAGGGGGCAGGGGGAACCTACGAGCAGTACTTC.

The chain links TRBV7-3 to TRBJ2-3; TRBD2 is a possible D gene (5 bases). Looked up from germline, CDR1 is SGHTA and CDR2 is FQGTGA. V gave up 4 bases and J gave up 4 bases, with 12 bases separating them. The CDR3 runs 14 residues. This CDR3 is CASSSGGSADTQYF. DNA for the CDR3: TGTGCCAGCAGCTCAGGCGGGTCGGCAGATACGCAGTATTTT.

The chain couples TRBV10-1 to TRBJ2-2; TRBD2 aligns across 8 bases. The V gene's germline CDR1 is WNHNN and CDR2 SYGVQD (reference sequence). The junction had 2 bases not matched to a gene; V was cut back by 6 bases and J by 5 bases. This CDR3 spans 13 amino acids. CDR3 in DNA: TGCGCCAGCAGGGCTAGCGGGACCGGGGAGCTGTTTTTT. Translation gives CASRASGTGELFF.

This clone was seen once. V usage is TRBV30 and J usage is TRBJ1-2, with D tentatively TRBD1 (6 bases). The CDR3 covers 13 residues. V dropped 0 bases and J dropped 11 bases, with 16 bases sitting between them. Germline CDR1 is GTSNPN and CDR2 is SVGIG (reference sequence). CDR3 region: CAWSVGGAAPYTF. CDR3 nucleotides: TGTGCCTGGAGTGTTGGGGGGGCGGCTCCGTACACCTTC.

This sequence joins TRBV28 and TRBJ2-5; D remains ambiguous. Deletions cut 4 bases from V and 1 base from J, with 7 bases between. This CDR3 contains 13 residues. Germline lookup yields CDR1 MDHEN and CDR2 SYDVKM. In nucleotides, the CDR3 is TGTGCCAGCAGTTCAGCGTTCCAAGAGACCCAGTACTTC. Translation gives CASSSAFQETQYF.

This clone was recorded a few times. The gene calls are TRBV20-1 and TRBJ2-7; TRBD2 is a possible D gene (5 bases). This CDR3 has 10 residues. The V gene's germline CDR1 is DFQATT and CDR2 SNEGSKA (reference sequence). Deletions cut 6 bases from V and 7 bases from J, with 10 bases between. This chain's CDR3 is CSAGEWEQYF. CDR3 bases: TGCAGTGCCGGGGAGTGGGAGCAGTACTTC.

The rearrangement joins TRBV30 to TRBJ1-2, with D perhaps matching TRBD1 (5 bases). With 8 bases removed from V and 2 bases from J, the gap between germline ends came to 12 bases. The CDR3 consists of 12 residues. Looked up from germline, CDR1 is GTSNPN and CDR2 is SVGIG (reference sequence). The CDR3 spells CAERGRNYGYTF. The CDR3 bases are TGTGCCGAGAGGGGAAGGAACTATGGCTACACCTTC. Using reference TRBV30 and TRBJ1-2 for the parts outside the CDR3, the full variable domain is SQTIHQWPATLVQPVGSPLSLECTVEGTSNPNLYWYRQAAGRGLQLLFYSVGIGQISSEVPQNLSASRPQDRQFILSSKKLLLSDSGFYLCAERGRNYGYTFGSGTRLTVV.

The chain has TRBV5-8 and TRBJ2-7; TRBD2 aligns across 8 bases. The junction had 6 bases not matched to a gene; V was cut back by 0 bases and J by 7 bases. The CDR3 loop spans 14 amino acids. The germline gives CDR1 SGHTS, CDR2 YDEGEE. CDR3 amino acids: CASSLGGLVAEQYF. The CDR3 nucleotides are TGTGCCAGCAGCTTGGGGGGACTAGTCGCTGAGCAGTACTTC. Filled out from reference TRBV5-8 and TRBJ2-7, the complete variable domain reads EAGVTQSPTHLIKTRGQQATLRCSPISGHTSVYWYQQALGLGLQFLLWYDEGEERNRGNFPPRFSGRQFPNYSSELNVNALELEDSALYLCASSLGGLVAEQYFGPGTRLTVT.

The genes are TRBV7-2 and TRBJ1-1, with D perhaps TRBD1 (6 bases). From germline, CDR1 is SGHTA and CDR2 FQGNSA. V was shortened by 2 bases and J by 6 bases, with 13 bases between the two germline ends. CDR3 length: 14 amino acids. The DNA for the CDR3 is TGTGCCAGCAGCTTATACCAGGGGAGCGCTGAAGCTTTCTTT. It yields the protein CASSLYQGSAEAFF.